At least ten counts were recorded for the clone carrying this TCR beta chain. The antigen remains undetermined. TCRdb analysed the multiplex PCR reads with MiXCR anew, one entry per CDR3 protein. The sample contains some 65,000 distinct CDR3 sequences, 40% to 45% of which appear only once. J lost 5 bases, V lost 3 bases, and 9 bases had no gene match. The germline gives CDR1 SGDLS, CDR2 YYNGEE. The CDR3 covers 17 residues. This entry comes from a study of breast tumors, draining lymph nodes, adjacent tissues. General study points: Tumor repertoires ranked between lymph nodes and nontumor tissue in diversity, with V and J gene preferences. Tumor T cell lymph node origin was a supported hypothesis, not proven. Tumor and nontumor repertoires were significantly more similar in luminal-like than in basal-like breast cancer.

Sequences were obtained from breast tumor tissue. The clonotype originates from a female donor with breast cancer. Some clones in this sample may be carry-over from other donors' samples. The rearrangement links TRBV9 to TRBJ2-5; 14 nucleotides align to TRBD2. Written as DNA, the CDR3 is TGTGCCAGCAGCGAGACAGGGACTAGCGGGAGTTGGGAGACCCAGTACTTC. It is translated as CASSETGTSGSWETQYF. Full variable domain (rest looked up from reference TRBV9 and TRBJ2-5): DSGVTQTPKHLITATGQRVTLRCSPRSGDLSVYWYQQSLDQGLQFLIQYYNGEERAKGNILERFSAQQFPDLHSELNLSSLELGDSALYFCASSETGTSGSWETQYFGPGTRLLVL.